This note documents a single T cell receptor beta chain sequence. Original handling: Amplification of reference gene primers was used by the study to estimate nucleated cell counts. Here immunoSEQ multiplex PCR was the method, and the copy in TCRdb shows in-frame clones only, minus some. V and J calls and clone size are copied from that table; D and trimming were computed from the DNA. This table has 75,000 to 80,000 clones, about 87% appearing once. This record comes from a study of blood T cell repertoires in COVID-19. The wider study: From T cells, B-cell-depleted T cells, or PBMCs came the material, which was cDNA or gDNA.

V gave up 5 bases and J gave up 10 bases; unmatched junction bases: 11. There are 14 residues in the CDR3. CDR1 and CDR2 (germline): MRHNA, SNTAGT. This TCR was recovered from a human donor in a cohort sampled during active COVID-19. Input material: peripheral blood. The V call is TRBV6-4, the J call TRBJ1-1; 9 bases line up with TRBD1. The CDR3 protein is CASSREGQGRAAFF. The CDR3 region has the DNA TGTGCCAGCAGTCGGGAGGGACAGGGAAGGGCAGCTTTCTTT.